This T cell receptor beta chain derives from a study of post-analysis software for immune sequencing data. Broader study findings: Five or six TRBV segments, TRBV5-6, TRBV5-1 and TRBV20-1 among them, were found more frequent in patients than controls.

Unique molecular identifiers were carried by the TCR beta cDNA libraries. TCRdb passed the PCR reads through MiXCR, listing each CDR3 protein once. This sample has under 650,000 distinct CDR3 sequences, with 44% found just once. Of note for this clonotype: Its antigen is unknown.

In germline, CDR1 is SGHRS, CDR2 YFSETQ. The CDR3 length is 15 residues. V was pared by 0 bases and J by 6 bases, with 13 bases between. Sequenced: blood. The J gene is TRBJ2-1, the V gene TRBV5-1; a weak D match, TRBD2 (5 bases). The receptor was isolated from a girl aged 5-17 years with multiple sclerosis. The CDR3 nucleotides are TGCGCCAGCAGCTTGGACAGAGGGTTCGGCAATGAGCAGTTCTTC. Translating it yields CASSLDRGFGNEQFF.